The 3 T cell receptor beta chains presented below share a single source sample, sequenced in a study of blood T cell repertoires in COVID-19. The method was immunoSEQ multiplex PCR; TCRdb's version includes in-frame clones alone and lacks a portion of them. This repertoire shows about 190,000 clones, approximately 80% found once; its top ten account for about 14%. Sample: peripheral blood. These receptors all come from a man aged 45 to 65 who had recovered from COVID-19.

This chain joins TRBV3-1 (or the pseudogene TRBV3-2) and TRBJ2-2; possible D gene TRBD2, 5 bases. The V end lost 1 base, the J end lost 4 bases, and 7 bases lay between the germline ends. CDR3 length: 14 residues. Germline loops: CDR1 LGHDT, CDR2 YNNKEL (reference sequence). In DNA, the CDR3 is TGTGCCAGCAGCCAAGTTAGCGTCACCGGGGAGCTGTTTTTT. Translation gives CASSQVSVTGELFF.

The table lists this clone with a count of one. J is TRBJ2-7 and V is TRBV6-5, with D tentatively TRBD1 (6 bases). The V gene lost 7 bases and the J gene lost 3 bases, with 13 bases spanning the gap. The germline gives CDR1 MNHEY, CDR2 SVGAGI. The CDR3 extends over 13 amino acids. Here the CDR3 reads CASTPTGNYEQYF. CDR3 sequence (DNA): TGTGCCAGCACTCCAACAGGGAACTACGAGCAGTACTTC.

V and J are TRBV2 and TRBJ2-7; weak D call: TRBD2 (6 bases). CDR1 is SNHLY and CDR2 is FYNNEI in the germline V gene. With 6 bases removed from V and 4 bases from J, the gap between germline ends came to 22 bases. The CDR3 is made up of 16 amino acids. CDR3 in amino acids: CASSATRTGENYEQYF. In nucleotides, the CDR3 is TGTGCCAGCAGCGCCACTAGGACGGGGGAAAATTACGAGCAGTACTTC.